This T cell receptor (beta chain) was identified during a study of beta chain features in type 1 diabetes. Study-wide points: Moderate yet significant TCRB CDR3 shortening was seen in Type 1 diabetes patients in all four CD4+ subsets.

Expressed TCRB transcripts were sequenced because the entire RNA isolate underwent reverse transcription. Read counts averaged roughly 3.7 million for samples of naive, central memory and regulatory T cells. The assay was immunoSEQ multiplex PCR, and TCRdb's table has in-frame clones only and misses some. This sample has a few hundred thousand clones, with roughly 14% found just once. It was via CD45RO/CCR7/CD25/CD127/CD95/CD27 that CD4+ naive, central memory, regulatory and stem cell-like memory cells were sorted. This CDR3 region has 16 residues. Unmatched junction bases numbered 7, after V lost 0 bases and J lost 6 bases. The germline gives CDR1 SGHRS, CDR2 YFSETQ. This clone was counted between two and nine times. The antigen remains undetermined.

The V call is TRBV5-1, the J call TRBJ1-1, with TRBD1 matching 11 bases. This receptor was identified in a man aged 30-40 years with type 1 diabetes. Material for sequencing was naive CD4+ T cells from blood. CDR3 nucleotide sequence: TGCGCCAGCAGCTTGGAGAGCCTGGACAGGGGGCCTGAAGCTTTCTTT. This encodes CASSLESLDRGPEAFF. The variable domain in full, with the rest retrieved from reference TRBV5-1 and TRBJ1-1, is KAGVTQTPRYLIKTRGQQVTLSCSPISGHRSVSWYQQTPGQGLQFLFEYFSETQRNKGNFPGRFSGRQFSNSRSEMNVSTLELGDSALYLCASSLESLDRGPEAFFGQGTRLTVV.